Following are 4 T cell receptor beta chains from one sample sequenced in a study of shared clonotypes between healthy human individuals. Clones were read by immunoSEQ multiplex PCR, and TCRdb kept only the in-frame ones, dropping some. The sample shows millions of clones, 93% of them seen only once. Naive CD8 cells lacked CD45RO and underwent positive selection for CCR7, leaving out terminally differentiated effector memory CD45RA+ cells. Sequenced input: naive CD8+ T cells from PBMCs. The receptors come from a man between 18 and 35 years old in good health. Some clones in this sample may be carry-over from other donors' samples.

The V gene is TRBV19, the J gene TRBJ2-7; tentative D call: TRBD2 (5 bases). Trimming pared 3 bases from V and 9 bases from J, leaving 21 bases between. The length of the CDR3 is 15 residues. Germline V gives CDR1 LNHDA, CDR2 SQIVND (reference sequence). CDR3 sequence: CASSIGGTPLGRQYF. The CDR3 bases are TGTGCCAGTAGTATCGGTGGCACCCCCCTAGGGAGGCAGTACTTC.

This rearrangement joins TRBV15 to TRBJ2-1; 10 nucleotides line up with TRBD1. V was pared by 5 bases and J by 6 bases, with 7 bases of the junction left unmatched. Per the germline V gene, CDR1 is LNHNV and CDR2 is YYDKDF (reference sequence). The CDR3 has 15 residues. The CDR3 loop reads CATSPDRGRRNEQFF. CDR3 in DNA: TGTGCCACCAGCCCCGACAGGGGGCGGCGCAATGAGCAGTTCTTC.

The genes are TRBV2 and TRBJ1-5; 12 bases are a match to TRBD1. The germline gives CDR1 SNHLY, CDR2 FYNNEI. This CDR3 comprises 17 residues. V dropped 7 bases and J dropped 2; count of bases not matched to a gene: 9. The CDR3 DNA reads as TGTGCCAGCACCTCGGGACAGGGGGCTTGGGGCAATCAGCCCCAGCATTTT. Translating it yields CASTSGQGAWGNQPQHF. Full variable domain (rest looked up from reference TRBV2 and TRBJ1-5): EPEVTQTPSHQVTQMGQEVILRCVPISNHLYFYWYRQILGQKVEFLVSFYNNEISEKSEIFDDQFSVERPDGSNFTLKIRSTKLEDSAMYFCASTSGQGAWGNQPQHFGDGTRLSIL.

The V call is TRBV7-3, the J call TRBJ2-1; D uncertain. Per germline, CDR1 SGHTA and CDR2 FQGTGA. V was shortened by 1 base and J by 6 bases, with 7 bases between the two germline ends. The CDR3 length is 13 residues. The CDR3 loop is CASSLKFSNEQFF. As DNA, the CDR3 is TGTGCCAGCAGCTTAAAATTTAGCAATGAGCAGTTCTTC.